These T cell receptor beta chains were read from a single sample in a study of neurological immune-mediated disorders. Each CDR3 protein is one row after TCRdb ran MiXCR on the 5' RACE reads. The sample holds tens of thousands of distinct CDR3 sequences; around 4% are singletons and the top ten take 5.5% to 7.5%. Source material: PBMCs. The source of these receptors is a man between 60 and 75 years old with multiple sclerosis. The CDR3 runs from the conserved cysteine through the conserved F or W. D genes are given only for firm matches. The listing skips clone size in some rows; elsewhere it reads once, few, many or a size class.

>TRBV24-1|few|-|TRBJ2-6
CATSDTGSGANVLTF
TGTGCCACCAGTGACACAGGCTCTGGGGCCAACGTCCTGACTTTC
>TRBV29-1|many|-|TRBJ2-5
CSVVPGGRGETQYF
TGCAGCGTTGTGCCGGGGGGCCGGGGAGAGACCCAGTACTTC
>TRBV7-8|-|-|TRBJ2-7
CASSLPGSNVAEQYF
TGTGCCAGCAGCCTACCGGGCTCCAACGTGGCCGAGCAGTACTTC
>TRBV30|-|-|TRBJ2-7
CAWSVQNSYEQYF
TGTGCCTGGAGTGTACAAAACAGCTACGAGCAGTACTTC
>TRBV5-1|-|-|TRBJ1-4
CASAALLGTTNEKLFF
TGCGCCAGCGCCGCCCTGTTGGGGACGACTAATGAAAAACTGTTTTTT
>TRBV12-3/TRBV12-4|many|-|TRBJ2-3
CASSRLWVPQYF
TGTGCCAGCAGCCGTTTATGGGTCCCGCAGTATTTT
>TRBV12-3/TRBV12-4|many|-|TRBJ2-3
CASLLSSSTDTQYF
TGTGCCAGCTTACTCTCTTCTAGCACAGATACGCAGTATTTT
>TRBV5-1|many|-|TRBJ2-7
CASSLAPDPTMYEQYF
TGCGCCAGCAGCTTGGCCCCCGACCCGACGATGTACGAGCAGTACTTC
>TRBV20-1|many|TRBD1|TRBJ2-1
CSAPLTGGHEQFF
TGCAGTGCTCCCCTTACAGGGGGCCATGAGCAGTTCTTC
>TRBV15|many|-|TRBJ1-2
CATSMTAYYGYTF
TGTGCCACCAGCATGACAGCTTACTATGGCTACACCTTC
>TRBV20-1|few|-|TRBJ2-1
CSASIWDQQISF
TGCAGTGCTAGTATATGGGACCAACAAATCTCCTTC
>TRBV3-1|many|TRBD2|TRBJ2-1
CASSQVRGGRATQQFF
TGTGCCAGCAGCCAAGTTCGGGGCGGGAGGGCTACTCAGCAGTTCTTC
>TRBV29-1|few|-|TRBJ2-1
CSVARGTSYNEQFF
TGCAGCGTTGCCAGGGGGACTTCCTACAATGAGCAGTTCTTC
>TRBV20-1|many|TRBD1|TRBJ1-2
CSARVAGGNYGYTF
TGCAGTGCTAGGGTGGCAGGGGGCAACTATGGCTACACCTTC
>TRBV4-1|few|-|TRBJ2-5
CASSQAGWEETQYF
TGCGCCAGCAGCCAAGCCGGTTGGGAAGAGACCCAGTACTTC
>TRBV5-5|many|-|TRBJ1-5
CASSLEGVNQPQHF
TGTGCCAGCAGCTTGGAGGGGGTAAATCAGCCCCAGCATTTT
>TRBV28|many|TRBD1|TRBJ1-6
CASSFIRTGNSPLHF
TGTGCCAGCAGTTTCATCCGGACAGGGAATTCACCCCTCCACTTT